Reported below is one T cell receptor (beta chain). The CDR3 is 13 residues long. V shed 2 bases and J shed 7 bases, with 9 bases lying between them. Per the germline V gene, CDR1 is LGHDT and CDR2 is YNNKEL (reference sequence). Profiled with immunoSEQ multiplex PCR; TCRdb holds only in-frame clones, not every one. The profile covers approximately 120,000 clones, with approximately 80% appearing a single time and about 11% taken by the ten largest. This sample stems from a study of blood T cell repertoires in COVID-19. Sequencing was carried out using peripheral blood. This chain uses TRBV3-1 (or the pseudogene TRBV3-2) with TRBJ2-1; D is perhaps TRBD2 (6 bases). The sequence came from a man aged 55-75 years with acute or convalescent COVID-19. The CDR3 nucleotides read TGTGCCAGCAGCCAAACGGGACTTAATGAGCAGTTCTTC. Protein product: CASSQTGLNEQFF.